These T cell receptor beta chains were read from a single sample in a study of control samples from healthy donors and cancer patients. Measured with immunoSEQ multiplex PCR; TCRdb has only the in-frame clones, and not every one. Among about 130,000 clones, roughly 92% were seen once, and the ten largest hold around 6%. Source material: blood. These receptor sequences come from a man in his late teens or twenties in good health. CDR3s include the opening cysteine and the closing phenylalanine or tryptophan. A D gene is named only where the DNA matches it firmly. The listing skips clone size in some rows; elsewhere it reads once, few, many or a size class.

TRBV7-3	TRBJ2-3	.	TRBD2	CASSLMFAGGPEDTQYF	TGTGCCAGCAGCTTAATGTTCGCGGGGGGGCCTGAAGATACGCAGTATTTT
TRBV4-1	TRBJ2-1	once	TRBD1	CASSPRDRGLNEQFF	TGCGCCAGCAGCCCCCGGGACAGGGGGCTCAATGAGCAGTTCTTC
TRBV30	TRBJ1-2	.	.	CAFTPFYGYTF	TGTGCCTTCACCCCCTTCTATGGCTACACCTTC
TRBV2	TRBJ2-1	.	TRBD1	CASSGQGGDNEQFF	TGTGCCAGCAGTGGACAGGGGGGGGACAATGAGCAGTTCTTC
TRBV6-5	TRBJ2-1	.	.	CASRGGDEQFF	TGTGCCAGCAGGGGAGGCGATGAGCAGTTCTTC
TRBV10-3	TRBJ2-3	few	.	CAISTADTQYF	TGTGCCATCAGTACAGCCGATACGCAGTATTTT
TRBV21-1	TRBJ2-7	.	.	CASSRIRGLADTYEQYF	TGTGCCAGCAGCCGTATCCGTGGACTAGCGGACACCTACGAGCAGTACTTC
TRBV2	TRBJ2-5	.	TRBD2	CASSETGGGAVETQYF	TGTGCCAGCAGTGAAACAGGCGGGGGGGCCGTGGAGACCCAGTACTTC
TRBV7-9	TRBJ2-1	once	.	CASSATGDSYNEQFF	TGTGCCAGCAGCGCGACGGGGGATTCCTACAATGAGCAGTTCTTC
TRBV2	TRBJ1-1	.	.	CASIGMVNTEAFF	TGTGCCAGCATCGGCATGGTGAACACTGAAGCTTTCTTT
TRBV19	TRBJ1-5	.	TRBD1	CASSRRDRMNSNQPQHF	TGTGCCAGTAGCCGCCGGGACAGAATGAATAGCAATCAGCCCCAGCATTTT
TRBV6-6	TRBJ2-7	.	.	CASSYSIHEQYF	TGTGCCAGCAGTTACTCGATACACGAGCAGTACTTC
TRBV19	TRBJ1-5	few	TRBD1	CASSKGQGNQPQHF	TGTGCCAGTAGTAAGGGACAGGGAAATCAGCCCCAGCATTTT
TRBV5-1	TRBJ1-3	.	.	CASSLSGIMTRNTIYF	TGCGCCAGCAGCTTGTCTGGGATCATGACCCGAAACACCATATATTTT
TRBV7-6	TRBJ1-3	.	TRBD1	CASSLGGQGSSGNTIYF	TGTGCCAGCAGCTTAGGAGGACAGGGGAGCTCTGGAAACACCATATATTTT
TRBV12-5	TRBJ1-5	few	.	CASGLWTDNQPQHF	TGTGCTAGTGGTTTGTGGACAGACAATCAGCCCCAGCATTTT
TRBV10-1	TRBJ2-2	.	TRBD2	CASSVSSGEANTGELFF	TGCGCCAGCAGTGTGAGTAGCGGGGAAGCGAACACCGGGGAGCTGTTTTTT
TRBV4-2	TRBJ2-1	.	TRBD2	CASSPGPTSVNEQFF	TGTGCCAGCAGCCCCGGACCCACTAGCGTTAACGAGCAGTTCTTC
TRBV19	TRBJ1-5	.	.	CASSLRDDDRHF	TGTGCCAGTAGTCTCCGGGACGACGATCGGCATTTT
TRBV9	TRBJ2-2	.	.	CASSVVETANTGELFF	TGTGCCAGCAGCGTAGTGGAAACAGCGAACACCGGGGAGCTGTTTTTT
TRBV19	TRBJ1-2	few	.	CASSVPLVKVYGYTF	TGTGCCAGTAGCGTTCCCCTCGTGAAAGTCTATGGCTACACCTTC
TRBV5-1	TRBJ2-1	.	TRBD2	CASSGGLAGNEQFF	TGCGCCAGCAGCGGAGGACTAGCTGGCAATGAGCAGTTCTTC
TRBV4-1	TRBJ1-2	.	.	CASSQAWGNNYGYTF	TGCGCCAGCAGCCAAGCGTGGGGGAACAACTATGGCTACACCTTC
TRBV9	TRBJ1-2	.	.	CASSVGPGRNYGYTF	TGTGCCAGCAGCGTAGGTCCAGGGAGGAACTATGGCTACACCTTC
TRBV7-9	TRBJ1-2	.	.	CASSLEAVYGYTF	TGTGCCAGCAGCTTAGAGGCAGTCTATGGCTACACCTTC
TRBV6-6	TRBJ1-2	.	TRBD1	CASSYDRGRGYGYTF	TGTGCCAGCAGTTACGACAGGGGGCGCGGCTATGGCTACACCTTC
TRBV27	TRBJ2-2	.	.	CASSQLNRAGELFF	TGTGCCAGCAGTCAGCTAAACAGGGCCGGGGAGCTGTTTTTT
TRBV7-9	TRBJ2-1	.	.	CASSLVQRVKPNSYNEQFF	TGTGCCAGCAGCTTAGTCCAGCGAGTCAAACCAAACTCCTACAATGAGCAGTTCTTC
TRBV9	TRBJ1-2	.	TRBD1	CASSTTDRSIYGYTF	TGTGCCAGCAGCACCACGGACAGGTCGATCTATGGCTACACCTTC
TRBV2	TRBJ2-7	once	TRBD2	CASSVAGGNYEQYF	TGTGCCAGCAGCGTGGCGGGGGGGAACTACGAGCAGTACTTC
TRBV10-2	TRBJ1-1	.	.	CASRGGSIAFF	TGCGCCAGCAGGGGGGGTTCGATCGCTTTCTTT
TRBV9	TRBJ2-2	.	TRBD2	CASREPGLEDTGELFF	TGTGCCAGCAGGGAACCGGGACTAGAGGACACCGGGGAGCTGTTTTTT
TRBV19	TRBJ1-2	.	.	CASSIGRVHGYTF	TGTGCCAGTAGTATCGGAAGAGTGCATGGCTACACCTTC
TRBV7-2	TRBJ1-2	.	TRBD1	CASSPDRGGYGYTF	TGTGCCAGCAGCCCGGACAGGGGAGGTTATGGCTACACCTTC
TRBV2	TRBJ2-2	.	TRBD1	CASSGYHWDRGPAGELFF	TGTGCCAGCAGTGGGTACCACTGGGACAGGGGTCCGGCCGGGGAGCTGTTTTTT
TRBV11-1	TRBJ1-1	.	.	CASSLRANTEAFF	TGTGCCAGCAGCCTCAGGGCGAACACTGAAGCTTTCTTT
TRBV21-1	TRBJ1-6	.	.	CASSDGQGGFLPLHF	TGTGCCAGCAGCGACGGACAGGGGGGATTTTTGCCCCTCCACTTT
TRBV14	TRBJ2-1	.	.	CASSHRTAVGGQFF	TGTGCCAGCAGCCACCGGACAGCCGTTGGGGGGCAGTTCTTC
TRBV30	TRBJ1-5	.	.	CAWSVRGAEPQHF	TGTGCCTGGAGTGTACGGGGGGCTGAGCCCCAGCATTTT
TRBV6-5	TRBJ1-2	.	TRBD1	CASSLSTTGAWGYTF	TGTGCCAGCAGTCTTTCAACAACAGGGGCCTGGGGCTACACCTTC
TRBV10-3	TRBJ1-5	.	.	CAISESRQINQPQHF	TGTGCCATCAGTGAGTCGAGACAGATCAATCAGCCCCAGCATTTT
TRBV2	TRBJ2-1	.	.	CASKRDGSYNEQFF	TGTGCCAGCAAAAGGGACGGCTCCTACAATGAGCAGTTCTTC
TRBV29-1	TRBJ1-1	.	.	CSVARTMNTEAFF	TGCAGCGTTGCGCGGACAATGAACACTGAAGCTTTCTTT